This passage covers 18 T cell receptor beta chains from one sample sequenced in a study of T cells in Graves' hyperthyroidism and ophthalmopathy. Template material for amplifying TCR beta CDR3 regions consisted of RNA transcripts. Primed by the HTBI set, a first-round RT-PCR was run on the TCR CDR3. TCRdb processed the multiplex PCR reads anew with MiXCR; each CDR3 protein has one entry. The data contain about 280,000 distinct CDR3 sequences, 25% to 30% of them singletons. Sample: blood. These receptors were obtained from a man aged 35-49 years with Graves' hyperthyroidism that later progressed to Graves' ophthalmopathy.

This clonotype occurred a few times. This sequence joins TRBV4-1 and TRBJ2-5, with 7 bases matching TRBD2. V was pared by 4 bases and J by 3 bases, with 5 bases of the junction left unmatched. The CDR3 covers 14 residues. The V gene's germline CDR1 is MGHRA and CDR2 YSYEKL. The CDR3 spells CASSPGLEKETQYF. DNA for the CDR3: TGCGCCAGCAGCCCCGGACTAGAGAAAGAGACCCAGTACTTC.

This clonotype occurred a few times. The chain combines TRBV15 with TRBJ1-6; D gene unclear. Germline CDR1 reads LNHNV; CDR2 reads YYDKDF (reference sequence). CDR3 size: 14 residues. Trimming took off 4 bases at V and 9 bases at J, with 13 bases between the two ends. The CDR3 sequence: CATSTRGGFSPLHF. DNA of the CDR3: TGTGCCACCAGCACCCGGGGAGGGTTTTCACCCCTCCACTTT.

This clonotype was counted ten times or more. DNA of the CDR3: TGTGCCAGCAGTTTAGTCTCAGGGGTATTCGACTATGGCTACACCTTC. Amino acids: CASSLVSGVFDYGYTF. The chain uses TRBV12-3 or TRBV12-4 and TRBJ1-2; a weak D match, TRBD1 (6 bases). V gave up 1 base and J gave up 3 bases, with 15 bases separating them. The CDR3 extends over 16 amino acids.

This clonotype was observed many times. The chain carries TRBV6-5 and TRBJ1-5; 7 bases agree with TRBD1. After removal of 7 bases from V and 0 bases from J, the junction contained 18 bases not matched to a gene. Germline lookup yields CDR1 MNHEY and CDR2 SVGAGI. CDR3 length: 19 residues. This CDR3 is CASTRVSREGAHSNQPQHF. CDR3 coding DNA: TGTGCCAGCACCAGAGTCTCCAGGGAGGGGGCACATAGCAATCAGCCCCAGCATTTT.

The chain recombines TRBV20-1 with TRBJ1-2, with D perhaps TRBD1 (5 bases). CDR3 length: 13 residues. Between the trimmed V and J ends, which lost 3 bases and 5 bases, there was a span of 13 bases. Germline V gene lookup returns CDR1 DFQATT and CDR2 SNEGSKA (reference sequence). Written as DNA, the CDR3 is TGCAGTGCTAGTAGGCAGGGCCAATATGGCTACACCTTC. Protein: CSASRQGQYGYTF.

The table lists this clonotype with many counts. V gene TRBV5-1 combines with J gene TRBJ1-1; D may be TRBD1 (6 bases). The V gene lost 7 bases and the J gene lost 4 bases, with 20 bases spanning the gap. In germline, CDR1 is SGHRS, CDR2 YFSETQ. CDR3 length: 15 amino acids. The CDR3 DNA follows: TGCGCCAGCTCGAGACAGGACCTCTTGGGCACTGAAGCTTTCTTT. The encoded protein is CASSRQDLLGTEAFF.

The table lists this clonotype with many counts. This chain uses TRBV11-2 with TRBJ2-2, with 11 bases aligning to TRBD2. The CDR3 has 18 residues. The V gene's germline CDR1 is SGHAT and CDR2 FQNNGV. J gave up 7 bases and V 2 bases, and 12 bases lay outside the gene matches. The CDR3 region is CASSLISSSGRPVGELFF. CDR3 in DNA: TGTGCCAGCAGCTTAATCTCCTCTAGCGGGAGGCCCGTCGGGGAGCTGTTTTTT.

This clonotype was counted many times. The chain uses TRBV27 and TRBJ2-7, with 8 bases matching TRBD1. Losses at the gene ends were 6 bases for V and 6 bases for J; bases not matched to a gene: 4. CDR1 is MNHEY, CDR2 SMNVEV, per germline (reference sequence). The length of the CDR3 is 12 residues. The CDR3 protein is CASSRTGFEQYF. The CDR3 DNA reads TGTGCCAGCAGCCGGACAGGGTTCGAGCAGTACTTC.

This clonotype was seen many times. V usage is TRBV24-1 and J usage is TRBJ2-7, with a tentative D call TRBD1 (7 bases). The CDR3 runs 17 residues. CDR1 and CDR2 (germline): KGHDR, SFDVKD. Trimming removed 1 base from V and 4 bases from J, with 19 bases in between. CDR3 residues: CATSDLAPGVRGYEQYF. CDR3 in DNA: TGTGCCACCAGTGATTTAGCCCCGGGGGTCAGGGGGTACGAGCAGTACTTC.

This clonotype occurred a few times. This rearrangement joins TRBV11-2 to TRBJ2-4; either TRBD1 or TRBD2 may supply D (5 bases each). V lost 0 bases and J lost 11, with 17 bases in between. This CDR3 spans 15 amino acids. The germline gives CDR1 SGHAT, CDR2 FQNNGV. Written as DNA, the CDR3 is TGTGCCAGCAGCTTAGATCTGGGGACGGGAATTGTTCAGTACTTC. Translation: CASSLDLGTGIVQYF.

This clonotype occurred many times. The chain uses TRBV20-1 and TRBJ1-1; a possible D gene is TRBD1 (6 bases). V shed 1 base and J shed 4 bases, with 19 bases lying between them. The length of the CDR3 is 16 residues. Germline assignment: CDR1 DFQATT and CDR2 SNEGSKA (reference sequence). The CDR3 DNA is TGCAGTGCTAGAGCTAGCAGGGGTTATTCTGGCACTGAAGCTTTCTTT. Protein sequence: CSARASRGYSGTEAFF.

This clonotype was detected many times. V usage is TRBV19 and J usage is TRBJ2-5; TRBD1 agrees at 7 bases. The CDR3 loop spans 15 amino acids. CDR1 and CDR2 (germline): LNHDA, SQIVND (reference sequence). Trimming removed 1 base from V and 3 bases from J; junction bases left unmatched: 5. CDR3 bases: TGTGCCAGTAGTATAGTGGGACAGCAAGAAGAGACCCAGTACTTC. Its protein product is CASSIVGQQEETQYF.

This clonotype occurred many times. The rearrangement links TRBV11-3 to TRBJ1-2; D unresolved. Trimming took off 3 bases at V and 6 bases at J, with 8 bases between the two ends. CDR1 SGHNT and CDR2 YENEEA come from the germline V gene. The CDR3 sequence is 12 residues long. CDR3 DNA: TGTGCCAGCAGCTTGGGTCAACATGGCTACACCTTC. This encodes CASSLGQHGYTF.

This clonotype appeared many times. The chain carries TRBV6-5 and TRBJ1-5; no reliable D call. Germline V CDR1 and CDR2: MNHEY, SVGAGI. This CDR3 spans 12 amino acids. Trimming pared 6 bases from V and 4 bases from J, leaving 7 bases between. The DNA of the CDR3 is TGTGCCAGCAGAGCCCCGAATCAGCCCCAGCATTTT. It encodes CASRAPNQPQHF.

This clonotype was recorded many times. The rearrangement joins TRBV12-3 or TRBV12-4 to TRBJ2-5; no definite D call. Trimming removed 6 bases from V and 0 bases from J, with 14 bases in between. The CDR3 is 15 residues long. CDR3 region: CASSPGQGNQETQYF. CDR3 DNA sequence: TGTGCCAGCAGCCCTGGGCAAGGGAACCAAGAGACCCAGTACTTC.

This clonotype appeared many times. The chain carries TRBV5-1 and TRBJ2-7, with a possible D match to TRBD1 (5 bases). This CDR3 has 15 residues. CDR1 is SGHRS, CDR2 YFSETQ, per germline. V was cut by 0 bases and J by 2 bases, with 12 bases left in between. CDR3 bases: TGCGCCAGCAGCTTGGTTGTAGGACAAACCTACGAGCAGTACTTC. It translates to CASSLVVGQTYEQYF.

This clonotype has at least ten counts. The V call is TRBV6-2 or TRBV6-3, the J call TRBJ2-7, with D possibly matching TRBD1 (6 bases). V was shortened by 5 bases and J by 5 bases, with 16 bases between the two germline ends. Germline V gives CDR1 MNHEY, CDR2 SVGEGT. This CDR3 comprises 14 residues. The CDR3 DNA reads as TGTGCCAGCAGTCGGACAGTCCTTAGCCACGAGCAGTACTTC. This translates into CASSRTVLSHEQYF.

This clonotype was seen many times. V and J are TRBV12-3 or TRBV12-4 and TRBJ1-1; D ambiguous. Trimming took off 7 bases at V and 0 bases at J, with 15 bases between the two ends. The CDR3 runs 15 residues. CDR3 sequence (DNA): TGTGCCAGCACCCTATCTCGGCGCATGAACACTGAAGCTTTCTTT. Protein: CASTLSRRMNTEAFF.